This T cell receptor (beta chain) is from a study of T-cell memory formation after mild COVID-19. Study as a whole: The two donors had largely donor-specific TCR clusters. Study findings and constraints: Pre-infection memory contained some responding clones, which suggested that cross-reactive memory had joined.

The CDR3 has 18 residues. Germline V gene sequence: CDR1 SGHTA, CDR2 FQGTGA. V gave up 5 bases and J gave up 0 bases; unmatched junction bases: 11. One entry per CDR3 protein results from TCRdb running MiXCR on the 5' RACE reads. The sample contains fewer than 600,000 distinct CDR3 sequences, roughly a fifth of which appear only once. In this sample, this clonotype turned up a few times. As yet, its antigen is unknown. The clonotype originates from an adult woman who had mild COVID-19 (a few samples of this study predate the infection). Cell type and time point are not known. The sequenced sample consisted of PBMCs or a T cell subset sorted from them (not recorded which). The rearrangement links TRBV7-3 to TRBJ2-3; 10 bases map to TRBD2. CDR3 in DNA: TGTGCCAGCAGCCCCGGACTAGCGGCACGCCCTAGCACAGATACGCAGTATTTT. As protein: CASSPGLAARPSTDTQYF. Complete variable domain (other parts from reference TRBV7-3 and TRBJ2-3): GAGVSQTPSNKVTEKGKYVELRCDPISGHTALYWYRQSLGQGPEFLIYFQGTGAADDSGLPNDRFFAVRPEGSVSTLKIQRTERGDSAVYLCASSPGLAARPSTDTQYFGPGTRLTVL.